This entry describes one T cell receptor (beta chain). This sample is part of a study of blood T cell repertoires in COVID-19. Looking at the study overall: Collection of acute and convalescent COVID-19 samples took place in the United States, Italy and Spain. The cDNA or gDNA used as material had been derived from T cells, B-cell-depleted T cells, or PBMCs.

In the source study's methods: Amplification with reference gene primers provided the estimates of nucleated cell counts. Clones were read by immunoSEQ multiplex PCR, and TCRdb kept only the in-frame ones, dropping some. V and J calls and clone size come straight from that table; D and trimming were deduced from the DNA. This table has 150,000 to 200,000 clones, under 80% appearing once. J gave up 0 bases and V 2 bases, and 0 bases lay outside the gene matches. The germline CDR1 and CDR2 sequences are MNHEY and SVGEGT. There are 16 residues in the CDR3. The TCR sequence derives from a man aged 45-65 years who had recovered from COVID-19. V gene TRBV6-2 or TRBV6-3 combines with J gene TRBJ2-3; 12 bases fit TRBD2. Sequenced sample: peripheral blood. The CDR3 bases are TGTGCCAGCAGTTACCTAGCGGGAGGGAGCACAGATACGCAGTATTTT. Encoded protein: CASSYLAGGSTDTQYF.